This TCR beta chain originates from a study of identical twins. Germline V gene lookup returns CDR1 LNHNV and CDR2 YYDKDF (reference sequence). The ends lost 2 bases at V and 5 bases at J; junction bases unmatched: 5. CDR3 size: 15 residues. TCRdb itself ran the 5' RACE reads through MiXCR, one entry per CDR3 protein. The table has 450,000 or so distinct CDR3 sequences, around 24% seen once. This same sample was also taken into another study, of T cells expressing NK-cell markers. This second study says: For several experiments, T cell sorting was restricted to the alpha-beta TCR population by means of an anti-gamma-delta TCR antibody. The CD3+CD56-NKG2C+ fraction was also led by these clonotypes in several donors. It was still unclear whether expanded NKG2C+ T cell clones were HCMV specific.

Specimen: CD4+ T cells sorted from blood. The receptor was isolated from a woman aged 18-29 years in good health. J is TRBJ2-2 and V is TRBV15; 7 bases align to TRBD1. CDR3 bases: TGTGCCACCAGCAGAAGGGGGCTCGGGACCGGGGAGCTGTTTTTT. Amino acids: CATSRRGLGTGELFF.